Presented here are 10 T cell receptor beta chains from one specimen sequenced in a study of human T cells and chemical hapten exposure. One entry per CDR3 protein, called by TCRdb with MiXCR from the 5' RACE reads. The repertoire holds 110,000 or so distinct CDR3 sequences, with around 20% as singletons. RNA extraction used unfractionated whole blood as the source of total RNA. The source of these receptors is a human donor in good health.

This clonotype was seen repeatedly, ten times or more. The V gene is TRBV5-1, the J gene TRBJ1-2; D is perhaps TRBD1 (6 bases). Trimming shortened V by 4 bases and J by 4 bases, and 14 bases separated the two germline ends. Germline V gene sequence: CDR1 SGHRS, CDR2 YFSETQ. The CDR3 spans 14 residues. CDR3 region: CASSDRDTLYGYTF. CDR3 bases: TGCGCCAGCAGCGACCGGGACACCCTCTATGGCTACACCTTC.

This chain connects TRBV28 to TRBJ1-2, with TRBD1 as a possible D gene (6 bases). Trimming left V 5 bases short and J 8 bases short, with 12 bases between. Looked up from germline, CDR1 is MDHEN and CDR2 is SYDVKM. This CDR3 spans 12 amino acids. The CDR3: CASSNRVGGYTF. Written as DNA, the CDR3 is TGTGCCAGCAGTAACAGGGTCGGAGGCTACACCTTC.

The V gene is TRBV20-1, the J gene TRBJ2-7; D is perhaps TRBD1 (6 bases). The CDR3 is 13 amino acids. Trimming took off 5 bases at V and 4 bases at J, with 15 bases between the two ends. Germline CDR1 DFQATT, CDR2 SNEGSKA (reference sequence). The CDR3 coding sequence is TGCAGTGCTCAGAAGGCACAGGGATACGAGCAGTACTTC. Translating gives CSAQKAQGYEQYF.

V is TRBV7-9 and J is TRBJ2-5, with a possible D match to TRBD1 (5 bases). Germline-derived CDR1 and CDR2 are SEHNR and FQNEAQ (reference sequence). CDR3 length: 15 amino acids. Trimming left V 3 bases short and J 0 bases short, with 11 bases between. DNA for the CDR3: TGTGCCAGCAGCTTTATGGGCAGGGACCAAGAGACCCAGTACTTC. Amino acid sequence: CASSFMGRDQETQYF.

CDR3 bases: TGTGCCAGCAGTTCCCCGGCGGGACCCAGCTCCGAGCAGTACTTC. Translated, it gives CASSSPAGPSSEQYF. The J gene is TRBJ2-7, the V gene TRBV12-3 or TRBV12-4; possible D gene TRBD2, 6 bases. The CDR3 is made up of 15 amino acids. V lost 4 bases to trimming and J lost 6 bases, with 19 bases between them.

In this sample, this clonotype turned up a few times. The CDR3 reads CASSSKREAPYEQYF. CDR3 DNA: TGTGCCAGCAGCTCCAAGCGGGAGGCACCCTACGAGCAGTACTTC. J is TRBJ2-7 and V is TRBV3-1; 9 bases are a match to TRBD2. There are 15 residues in the CDR3. V lost 5 bases and J lost 2; bases outside the gene matches: 7. In germline, CDR1 is LGHDT, CDR2 YNNKEL (reference sequence).

The V and J genes are TRBV27 and TRBJ2-7; unclear D gene. Germline V gene data show CDR1 as MNHEY and CDR2 as SMNVEV (reference sequence). Trimming stripped 5 bases from V and 5 bases from J, with 19 bases between. There are 15 residues in the CDR3. DNA of the CDR3: TGTGCCAGCAGTGCAAGCCTCCAAGGGTCGGACGAGCAGTACTTC. Translation: CASSASLQGSDEQYF.

This clonotype was found a few times. The chain combines TRBV7-8 with TRBJ2-2; the D gene is possibly TRBD2 (5 bases). Trimming removed 5 bases from V and 0 bases from J, with 13 bases in between. Germline-derived CDR1 and CDR2 are SGHVS and FQNEAQ. The CDR3 is 16 amino acids. The CDR3 region is CASSPKIGANTGELFF. The CDR3 nucleotides read TGTGCCAGCAGCCCAAAGATCGGGGCGAACACCGGGGAGCTGTTTTTT. Looking up the rest from reference TRBV7-8 and TRBJ2-2 gives the full variable domain: GAGVSQSPRYKVAKRGQDVALRCDPISGHVSLFWYQQALGQGPEFLTYFQNEAQLDKSGLPSDRFFAERPEGSVSTLKIQRTQQEDSAVYLCASSPKIGANTGELFFGEGSRLTVL.

V is TRBV12-3 or TRBV12-4 and J is TRBJ2-1; D remains unclear. The CDR3 has 12 amino acids. Between the trimmed V and J ends, which lost 6 bases and 9 bases, there was a span of 12 bases. The CDR3, as DNA: TGTGCCAGCAGGACGGTATGGGTTGAGCAGTTCTTC. As protein: CASRTVWVEQFF.

In DNA, the CDR3 is TGCGCCAGCAGCCAAGAGGGGGCAGCACAAGAGACCCAGTACTTC. Translating it yields CASSQEGAAQETQYF. V and J are TRBV4-1 and TRBJ2-5; possible D gene TRBD1, 6 bases. The CDR3 runs to 15 residues. Trimming took off 0 bases at V and 2 bases at J, with 10 bases between the two ends. CDR1 and CDR2 (germline): MGHRA, YSYEKL.